Sequencing of this T cell receptor beta chain was carried out in a study of naive and memory T cell subsets. Four PCR rounds used nested alpha and beta constant region primers plus the SP2 primer. TCRdb reprocessed the UMI-ligation and nested PCR reads via MiXCR and lists one record per CDR3 protein. The table includes about 26,000 distinct CDR3 sequences, around 5.2% detected once. This clonotype was seen repeatedly, ten times or more. This CDR3 is 14 amino acids long. J was trimmed by 13 bases and V by 3 bases; bases with no gene match: 14. Germline CDR1 is LNHNV and CDR2 is YYDKDF (reference sequence). The library had UMIs added by 3' ligation of an oligonucleotide to TCR cDNA.

Sequencing was carried out using blood. The chain joins TRBV15 to TRBJ1-2; TRBD1 agrees at 7 bases. The TCR was taken from an adult in good health. CDR3 nucleotides: TGTGCCACCAGCAGCTCCCCCCGGGACAGTTATTGCACCTTC. It translates to CATSSSPRDSYCTF.